These 31 T cell receptor beta chains were sequenced from one sample in a study of blood T cell repertoires in COVID-19. Sequencing used immunoSEQ multiplex PCR; TCRdb keeps in-frame clones, though not all of them. Of about 170,000 clones listed, more than 80% were seen once; the top ten hold about 12%. The sample taken for sequencing was PBMCs or T cells enriched from blood (not recorded which). The receptor set was obtained from a man aged 45-60 years who had recovered from COVID-19.

This chain connects TRBV24-1 to TRBJ2-3, with 8 bases identical to TRBD1. J was trimmed by 4 bases and V by 7 bases; bases with no gene match: 9. CDR1 KGHDR and CDR2 SFDVKD come from the germline V gene. CDR3 length equals 15 residues. CDR3 nucleotides: TGTGCCACCAGCCAAGGACAGGGAGACTCAGATACGCAGTATTTT. This codes for CATSQGQGDSDTQYF.

This clone appeared once. V is TRBV2 and J is TRBJ1-1; 8 bases align to TRBD1. V was clipped by 6 bases and J by 1 base; unmatched bases: 1. CDR3 length equals 13 residues. Germline V lookup: CDR1 SNHLY, CDR2 FYNNEI. CDR3 sequence: CASRGQGNTEAFF. DNA of the CDR3: TGTGCCAGCAGAGGACAGGGGAACACTGAAGCTTTCTTT.

The V and J genes are TRBV4-2 and TRBJ2-7; TRBD1 agrees at 7 bases. The V segment lost 0 bases and the J segment 0 bases; nucleotides outside the gene matches: 5. Per the germline V gene, CDR1 is LGHNA and CDR2 is YNFKEQ. CDR3 size: 16 residues. CDR3 nucleotide sequence: TGTGCCAGCAGCCAAGATAGGGGGCGAACCTCCTACGAGCAGTACTTC. Protein sequence: CASSQDRGRTSYEQYF.

The gene calls are TRBV5-6 and TRBJ1-4; 8 bases match TRBD1. The junction had 5 bases not matched to a gene; V was cut back by 2 bases and J by 11 bases. The CDR3 runs to 13 residues. CDR1 and CDR2 from the germline V gene are SGHDT and YYEEEE. The CDR3 nucleotides are TGTGCCAGCAGCTTCGACAACAGGGGGAAACTGTTTTTT. Translated: CASSFDNRGKLFF.

The rearrangement joins TRBV2 to TRBJ2-6; 10 bases are shared with TRBD2. This CDR3 contains 19 residues. V dropped 1 base and J dropped 4; count of bases not matched to a gene: 10. The V gene's germline CDR1 is SNHLY and CDR2 FYNNEI. CDR3 sequence reads: CASSEGLAGTLGGANVLTF. DNA for the CDR3: TGTGCCAGCAGTGAAGGACTAGCGGGCACCCTGGGGGGGGCCAACGTCCTGACTTTC.

V and J are TRBV10-2 and TRBJ1-4; TRBD1 matches 7 bases. The CDR3 totals 14 residues. Per germline, CDR1 WSHSY and CDR2 SAAADI. Trimming took 5 bases from V and 4 from J; bases not matched to a gene: 4. The CDR3 sequence is CASSPGQHNEKLFF. For the CDR3, the DNA is TGCGCCAGCAGTCCGGGACAGCATAATGAAAAACTGTTTTTT.

The chain recombines TRBV6-9 with TRBJ1-6; 8 bases agree with TRBD1. In germline, CDR1 is MNHGY, CDR2 SVAAGI. There are 18 residues in the CDR3. The V segment lost 6 bases and the J segment 3 bases; nucleotides outside the gene matches: 13. The CDR3 is CASSRTGPPRFYNSPLHF. CDR3 DNA sequence: TGTGCCAGCAGCCGGACAGGGCCCCCCCGTTTCTATAATTCACCCCTCCACTTT.

The CDR3 is CASSVSGGQGREKLFF. The DNA for the CDR3 is TGTGCCAGCAGCGTAAGCGGGGGACAGGGACGAGAAAAACTGTTTTTT. This chain connects TRBV9 to TRBJ1-4; 9 bases map to TRBD1. Trimming took 1 base from V and 8 from J; bases not matched to a gene: 9. Germline V gene data show CDR1 as SGDLS and CDR2 as YYNGEE. The CDR3 extends over 16 amino acids.

This chain uses TRBV19 with TRBJ2-2; D call uncertain. Germline loops: CDR1 LNHDA, CDR2 SQIVND (reference sequence). Trimming stripped 6 bases from V and 0 bases from J, with 20 bases between. CDR3 length: 18 residues. CDR3 loop: CASSLMTITPANTGELFF. CDR3 coding DNA: TGTGCCAGTAGCCTAATGACAATCACCCCAGCGAACACCGGGGAGCTGTTTTTT.

This chain uses TRBV4-2 with TRBJ2-1; 10 bases fit TRBD1. CDR1 is LGHNA, CDR2 YNFKEQ, per germline. CDR3 length: 14 amino acids. After removal of 6 bases from V and 4 bases from J, the junction contained 3 bases not matched to a gene. DNA of the CDR3: TGTGCCAGCAGAGGACAGGGGGTATACAATGAGCAGTTCTTC. Translating it yields CASRGQGVYNEQFF.

This chain connects TRBV9 to TRBJ2-1, with 9 bases lining up with TRBD2. After removal of 3 bases from V and 3 bases from J, the junction contained 1 base not matched to a gene. The length of the CDR3 is 14 residues. Germline CDR1 is SGDLS and CDR2 is YYNGEE. The DNA for the CDR3 is TGTGCCAGCAGCGAAGCGGGGGGCTACAATGAGCAGTTCTTC. Translating gives CASSEAGGYNEQFF. Full variable domain (outside the CDR3, taken from reference TRBV9 and TRBJ2-1): DSGVTQTPKHLITATGQRVTLRCSPRSGDLSVYWYQQSLDQGLQFLIQYYNGEERAKGNILERFSAQQFPDLHSELNLSSLELGDSALYFCASSEAGGYNEQFFGPGTRLTVL.

The chain is built from TRBV28 and TRBJ2-5, with D perhaps TRBD1 (6 bases). This CDR3 comprises 19 residues. CDR1 and CDR2 from the germline V gene are MDHEN and SYDVKM. Between the trimmed V and J ends, which lost 6 bases and 0 bases, there was a span of 26 bases. CDR3 bases: TGTGCCAGCAGCCGTGACTCTCCTCGGGACATCCAGTACCAAGAGACCCAGTACTTC. Encoded protein: CASSRDSPRDIQYQETQYF.

The chain joins TRBV2 to TRBJ2-5; the match to TRBD2 covers 7 bases. V shed 0 bases and J 5 bases; nucleotides not matched to a gene: 3. The germline V gene has CDR1 SNHLY and CDR2 FYNNEI. This CDR3 comprises 14 residues. The CDR3 DNA follows: TGTGCCAGCAGTGAAGCGACTAGCAGGGAGACCCAGTACTTC. As protein: CASSEATSRETQYF.

The chain has TRBV19 and TRBJ1-1; the D is unclear. Germline-derived CDR1 and CDR2 are LNHDA and SQIVND (reference sequence). V lost 6 bases and J 4 bases, leaving 12 bases between the germline ends. The length of the CDR3 is 13 residues. This CDR3 is CASSAVLGTEAFF. DNA of the CDR3: TGTGCCAGTAGCGCGGTCCTGGGCACTGAAGCTTTCTTT.

This clone was detected a few times. The chain links TRBV6-5 to TRBJ1-2; tentatively, D is TRBD1 (6 bases). The V end lost 6 bases, the J end lost 4 bases, and 18 bases lay between the germline ends. CDR3 length equals 15 residues. Germline loops: CDR1 MNHEY, CDR2 SVGAGI. The CDR3 region has the DNA TGTGCCAGCAGCCAATATAGACAGGCTATCTATGGCTACACCTTC. It codes for CASSQYRQAIYGYTF.

This rearrangement joins TRBV4-1 to TRBJ1-6, with TRBD1 identical over 9 bases. Per germline, CDR1 MGHRA and CDR2 YSYEKL. The CDR3 extends over 16 amino acids. The V gene end was trimmed by 2 bases and the J gene end by 8 bases; junction bases not matched to a gene: 7. The CDR3 protein is CASSQPGQGPDSPLHF. The CDR3 DNA follows: TGCGCCAGCAGCCAACCGGGACAGGGTCCGGATTCACCCCTCCACTTT.

The V call is TRBV2, the J call TRBJ2-5; D perhaps matches TRBD1 (6 bases). Germline assignment: CDR1 SNHLY and CDR2 FYNNEI. This CDR3 is built from 13 residues. V was cut by 6 bases and J by 4 bases, with 12 bases left in between. CDR3 protein: CASSPQGSETQYF. Here the CDR3 DNA reads TGTGCCAGCAGCCCCCAGGGGTCAGAGACCCAGTACTTC.

The chain employs TRBV5-1 and TRBJ2-1; 8 bases align to TRBD2. V was clipped by 4 bases and J by 8 bases; unmatched bases: 8. This CDR3 is built from 14 residues. Germline CDR1 and CDR2: SGHRS and YFSETQ. This chain's CDR3 is CASSSTGRGDEQFF. The DNA of the CDR3 is TGCGCCAGCAGCAGTACCGGGAGGGGCGATGAGCAGTTCTTC. Using reference TRBV5-1 and TRBJ2-1 for the parts outside the CDR3, the full variable domain is KAGVTQTPRYLIKTRGQQVTLSCSPISGHRSVSWYQQTPGQGLQFLFEYFSETQRNKGNFPGRFSGRQFSNSRSEMNVSTLELGDSALYLCASSSTGRGDEQFFGPGTRLTVL.

V and J are TRBV5-4 and TRBJ1-5; TRBD1 matches at 8 bases. CDR1 is SGHNT and CDR2 is YYREEE in the germline V gene (reference sequence). The CDR3 consists of 14 residues. The ends lost 3 bases at V and 2 bases at J; junction bases unmatched: 1. CDR3 nucleotide sequence: TGTGCCAGCAGCTCGGGACAGGGCAATCAGCCCCAGCATTTT. It is translated as CASSSGQGNQPQHF.

The V and J genes are TRBV13 and TRBJ2-3; 7 bases are a match to TRBD1. Trimming took 3 bases from V and 4 from J; bases not matched to a gene: 10. The CDR3 extends over 16 amino acids. Germline values: CDR1 PRHDT, CDR2 FYEKMQ (reference sequence). CDR3 coding DNA: TGTGCCAGCAGCTTCCGGGACAGTGAAGAGCCAGATACGCAGTATTTT. Translated, it gives CASSFRDSEEPDTQYF.

The chain employs TRBV7-9 and TRBJ1-2, with D perhaps matching TRBD1 (6 bases). This CDR3 comprises 12 residues. V shed 5 bases and J shed 7 bases, with 11 bases lying between them. CDR1 is SEHNR, CDR2 FQNEAQ, per germline (reference sequence). This CDR3 is CASSLGQGGYTF. DNA for the CDR3: TGTGCCAGCAGCCTGGGACAAGGTGGCTACACCTTC.

This chain joins TRBV7-2 and TRBJ1-1; weak D call: TRBD1 (5 bases). This CDR3 region has 14 residues. The germline gives CDR1 SGHTA, CDR2 FQGNSA. The germline V and J ends were trimmed by 9 bases and 3 bases, with 17 bases remaining between them. The CDR3 coding sequence is TGTGCCAGTAAACCCCAAAAGGGGTACACTGAAGCTTTCTTT. Its protein is CASKPQKGYTEAFF.

V usage is TRBV29-1 and J usage is TRBJ2-1; 8 positions agree with TRBD2. The ends lost 8 bases at V and 7 bases at J; junction bases unmatched: 10. CDR3 length: 13 amino acids. CDR1 and CDR2 from the germline V gene are SQVTM and ANQGSEA. Here the CDR3 reads CSLRSGTRNEQFF. The CDR3 DNA is TGCAGCCTACGGTCGGGGACTAGGAATGAGCAGTTCTTC.

The chain uses TRBV18 and TRBJ1-4; D is ambiguous. Trimming removed 6 bases from V and 8 bases from J, with 16 bases in between. The CDR3 is 14 amino acids. CDR1 KGHSH and CDR2 LQKENI come from the germline V gene. The CDR3 DNA follows: TGTGCCAGCTCCCCCAGAAGGGCGGGAGAAAAACTGTTTTTT. This encodes CASSPRRAGEKLFF.

The chain employs TRBV27 and TRBJ2-2; D is perhaps TRBD1 (6 bases). Trimming removed 6 bases from V and 8 bases from J, with 22 bases in between. Germline V gene lookup returns CDR1 MNHEY and CDR2 SMNVEV (reference sequence). The CDR3 extends over 16 amino acids. CDR3 amino acids: CASSLPGRGGRGELFF. The CDR3 DNA reads as TGTGCCAGCAGCCTTCCGGGCAGGGGCGGTAGGGGGGAGCTGTTTTTT.

The chain recombines TRBV7-3 with TRBJ1-5; D possibly corresponds to TRBD1 (5 bases). CDR1 and CDR2 (germline): SGHTA, FQGTGA. The CDR3 spans 14 residues. V lost 2 bases, J lost 6 bases, and 11 bases lay in between. CDR3 in amino acids: CASSLGAAGQPQHF. In DNA form, the CDR3 reads TGTGCCAGCAGCTTAGGGGCAGCGGGTCAGCCCCAGCATTTT.

Of note for this clone: This specimen includes other DNA sequences encoding the same CDR3. V is TRBV7-2 and J is TRBJ1-2; 8 bases are a match to TRBD1. The CDR3 has 14 amino acids. CDR1 is SGHTA and CDR2 is FQGNSA in the germline V gene. Unmatched junction bases numbered 6, after V lost 5 bases and J lost 4 bases. The CDR3 coding sequence is TGTGCCAGCAGCGCCGACAGGGGCCCCTATGGCTACACCTTC. Encoded protein: CASSADRGPYGYTF.

Points on this clone: Additional DNA sequences in this sample encode the identical CDR3. V and J are TRBV20-1 and TRBJ2-1, with 7 bases fitting TRBD1. Trimming removed 4 bases from V and 6 bases from J; junction bases left unmatched: 0. In germline, CDR1 is DFQATT, CDR2 SNEGSKA (reference sequence). This CDR3 contains 11 residues. The CDR3 sequence is CSATGGNEQFF. The DNA for the CDR3 is TGCAGTGCTACAGGGGGCAATGAGCAGTTCTTC.

The V call is TRBV28, the J call TRBJ2-7; 8 bases are shared with TRBD1. The germline V gene encodes CDR1 MDHEN and CDR2 SYDVKM. CDR3 size: 15 residues. The junction had 8 bases not matched to a gene; V was cut back by 5 bases and J by 2 bases. CDR3 loop: CASSPWTGTTYEQYF. DNA of the CDR3: TGTGCCAGCAGTCCTTGGACAGGGACGACCTACGAGCAGTACTTC.

CDR3: CSVSHRDRGRTDTQYF. The CDR3 DNA reads as TGCAGCGTTAGCCACCGGGACAGGGGGCGGACAGATACGCAGTATTTT. This sequence joins TRBV29-1 and TRBJ2-3; 12 bases match TRBD1. There are 16 residues in the CDR3. The V and J ends lost 5 bases and 3 bases, in that order; junction bases with no gene match: 9. Germline V gene data show CDR1 as SQVTM and CDR2 as ANQGSEA.

The chain recombines TRBV9 with TRBJ2-5, with TRBD2 as a possible D gene (6 bases). CDR1 is SGDLS and CDR2 is YYNGEE in the germline V gene. This CDR3 spans 15 amino acids. V was shortened by 4 bases and J by 2 bases, with 15 bases between the two germline ends. CDR3 coding DNA: TGTGCCAGCAGCACCGGTGGAGGGCCGCAAGAGACCCAGTACTTC. Its protein is CASSTGGGPQETQYF.